This T cell receptor beta chain was sequenced during a study of vaccination and CD4 T cells after COVID-19. The Oncomine TCR Beta short-read assay was what sequenced the DNA obtained from cultured CD4+ T cells. TCRdb analysed the PCR reads with MiXCR anew, one entry per CDR3 protein. The repertoire holds 7,800 or so distinct CDR3 sequences, with 41% as singletons. This clonotype was detected a few times. Its antigen is unidentified. Treatment specified: roughly 10-day PBMC culture with coronavirus spike peptide pools or control peptides (ViraFEST assay). Prior to the COVID-19 pandemic (2011-2018), the unexposed donor's CD4+ T cells were collected. Expansion of antigen-specific T cells with peptide pools by ViraFEST preceded sequencing of TCRs. The sequence was collected from a human donor in good health. The source material was CD4+ T cells from blood, cultured in vitro.

CDR3 bases: TGTGCCAGCAGTGAATACGAGCAGTACTTC. This gives the protein CASSEYEQYF. The chain combines TRBV6-1 with TRBJ2-7; no clear D gene. Looked up from germline, CDR1 is MNHNS and CDR2 is SASEGT. The V end was cut by 2 bases, the J end by 4 bases, with 0 bases between. This CDR3 spans 10 amino acids.